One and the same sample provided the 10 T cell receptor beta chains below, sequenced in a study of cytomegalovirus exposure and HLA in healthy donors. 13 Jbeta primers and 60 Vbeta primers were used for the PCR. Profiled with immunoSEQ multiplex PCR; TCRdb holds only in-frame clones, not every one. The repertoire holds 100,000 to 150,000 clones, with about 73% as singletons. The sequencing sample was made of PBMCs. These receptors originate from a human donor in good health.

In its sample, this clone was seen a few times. CDR3 region: CATEGDTEAFF. The CDR3 DNA is TGTGCCACCGAGGGGGACACTGAAGCTTTCTTT. V and J are TRBV28 and TRBJ1-1, with a tentative D call TRBD1 (6 bases). This CDR3 spans 11 amino acids. The V gene lost 10 bases and the J gene lost 3 bases, with 9 bases spanning the gap. Germline V CDR1 and CDR2: MDHEN, SYDVKM.

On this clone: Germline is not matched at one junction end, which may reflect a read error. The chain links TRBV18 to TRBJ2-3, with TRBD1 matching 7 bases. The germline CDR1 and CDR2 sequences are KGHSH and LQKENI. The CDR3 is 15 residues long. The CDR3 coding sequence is TGTGCCAGCTCCCCACCCCGACAGGGTAAAGATACGCAGTATTTT. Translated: CASSPPRQGKDTQYF.

CDR3 region: CATRETGVNEKLFF. In nucleotides, the CDR3 is TGTGCCACGCGGGAGACAGGGGTAAATGAAAAACTGTTTTTT. This chain links TRBV19 with TRBJ1-4; 8 bases are a match to TRBD1. Germline values: CDR1 LNHDA, CDR2 SQIVND (reference sequence). The CDR3 length is 14 residues. V shed 10 bases and J 5 bases; nucleotides not matched to a gene: 9. Complete variable domain (other parts from reference TRBV19 and TRBJ1-4): DGGITQSPKYLFRKEGQNVTLSCEQNLNHDAMYWYRQDPGQGLRLIYYSQIVNDFQKGDIAEGYSVSREKKESFPLTVTSAQKNPTAFYLCATRETGVNEKLFFGSGTQLSVL.

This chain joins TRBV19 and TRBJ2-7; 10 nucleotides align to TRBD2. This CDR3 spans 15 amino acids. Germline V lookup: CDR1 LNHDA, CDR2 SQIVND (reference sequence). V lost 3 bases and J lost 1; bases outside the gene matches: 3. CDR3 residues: CASSIRTSGSYEQYF. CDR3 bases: TGTGCCAGTAGTATTAGGACTAGCGGATCCTACGAGCAGTACTTC.

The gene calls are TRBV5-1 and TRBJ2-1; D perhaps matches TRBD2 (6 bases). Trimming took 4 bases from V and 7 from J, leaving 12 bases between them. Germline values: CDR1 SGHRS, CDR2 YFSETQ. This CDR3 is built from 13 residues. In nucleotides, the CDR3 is TGCGCCAGCAGCCCGGCGGCGGGAAATGAGCAGTTCTTC. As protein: CASSPAAGNEQFF.

CDR3 region: CASSPHIAGGQETQYF. The CDR3, as DNA: TGTGCCAGCAGTCCCCACATAGCGGGGGGCCAAGAGACCCAGTACTTC. V and J are TRBV28 and TRBJ2-5; 10 bases match TRBD2. This CDR3 spans 16 amino acids. V lost 5 bases to trimming and J lost 1 base; unmatched junction nucleotides: 7. The germline V gene encodes CDR1 MDHEN and CDR2 SYDVKM.

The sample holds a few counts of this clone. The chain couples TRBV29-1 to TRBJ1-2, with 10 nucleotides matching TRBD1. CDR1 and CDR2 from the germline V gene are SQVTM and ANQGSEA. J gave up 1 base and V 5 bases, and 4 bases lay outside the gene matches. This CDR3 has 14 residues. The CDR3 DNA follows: TGCAGCGTTAGACAGGGGGCCGTTAACTATGGCTACACCTTC. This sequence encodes CSVRQGAVNYGYTF.

The CDR3 loop is CASSRSGLPLPYEQYF. The CDR3 nucleotides read TGTGCCAGCAGCCGCTCGGGACTACCGTTACCCTACGAGCAGTACTTC. The rearrangement links TRBV6-6 to TRBJ2-5, with 7 bases matching TRBD2. The J call may not be correct, given that the DNA end is closer to TRBJ2-7. This CDR3 is 16 amino acids long. Germline CDR1 is MNHNY and CDR2 is SVGAGI (reference sequence).

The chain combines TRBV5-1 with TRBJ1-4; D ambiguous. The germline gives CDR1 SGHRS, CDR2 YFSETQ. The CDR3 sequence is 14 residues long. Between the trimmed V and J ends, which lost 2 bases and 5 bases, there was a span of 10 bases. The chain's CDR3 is CASSLGLLNEKLFF. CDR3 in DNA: TGCGCCAGCAGCTTAGGACTCTTAAATGAAAAACTGTTTTTT.

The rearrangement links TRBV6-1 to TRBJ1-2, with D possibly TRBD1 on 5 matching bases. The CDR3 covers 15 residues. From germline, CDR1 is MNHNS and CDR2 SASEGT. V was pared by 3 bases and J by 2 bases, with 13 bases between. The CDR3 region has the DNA TGTGCCAGCAGTGAGACGACAGATCACAACTATGGCTACACCTTC. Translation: CASSETTDHNYGYTF.